This T cell receptor (beta chain) was documented in a study of control samples from healthy donors and cancer patients. TCRdb keeps only in-frame clones here, not all; method: immunoSEQ multiplex PCR. The profile shows 80,000 to 100,000 clones, around 90% of them singletons. Germline CDR1 and CDR2: LNHDA and SQIVND (reference sequence). V was cut by 2 bases and J by 5 bases, with 12 bases left in between. This CDR3 comprises 14 residues. Sequencing used blood. The chain employs TRBV19 and TRBJ1-2, with D possibly being TRBD1 (5 bases). The origin of this receptor is a human donor in good health. The donor label of this sample is uncertain. CDR3 sequence (DNA): TGTGCCAGTAGTATAACAGGAGACACATATGGCTACACCTTC. Its protein is CASSITGDTYGYTF.